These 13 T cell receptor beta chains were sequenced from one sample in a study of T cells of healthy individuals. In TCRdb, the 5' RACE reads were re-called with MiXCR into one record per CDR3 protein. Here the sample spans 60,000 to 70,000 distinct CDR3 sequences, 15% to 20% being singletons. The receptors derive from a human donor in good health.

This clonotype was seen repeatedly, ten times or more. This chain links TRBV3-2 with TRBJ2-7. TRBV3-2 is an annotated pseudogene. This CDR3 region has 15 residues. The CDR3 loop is CASSQDPESSYEQYF. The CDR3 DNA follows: TGTGCCAGCAGCCAAGATCCGGAGTCTTCCTACGAGCAGTACTTC.

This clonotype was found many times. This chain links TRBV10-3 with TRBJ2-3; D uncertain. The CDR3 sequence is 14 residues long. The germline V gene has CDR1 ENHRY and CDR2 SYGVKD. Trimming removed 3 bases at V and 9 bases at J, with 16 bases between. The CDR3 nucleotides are TGTGCCATCAGTGAAACCGGGCAGATTGACACGCAGTATTTT. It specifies CAISETGQIDTQYF.

The DNA for the CDR3 is TGTGCCAGCAGCGTAGAGGAGGATTCACCCCTCCACTTT. Amino acids: CASSVEEDSPLHF. The chain links TRBV9 to TRBJ1-6, with unresolved D. This CDR3 region has 13 residues. Germline loops: CDR1 SGDLS, CDR2 YYNGEE. V gave up 0 bases and J gave up 8 bases, with 6 bases separating them.

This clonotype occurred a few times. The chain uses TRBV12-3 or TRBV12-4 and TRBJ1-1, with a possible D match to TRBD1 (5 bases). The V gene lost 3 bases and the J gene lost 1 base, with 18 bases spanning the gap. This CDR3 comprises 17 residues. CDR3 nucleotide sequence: TGTGCCAGCAGTTTTGGGGGAGGGCCAAGAGGGAACACTGAAGCTTTCTTT. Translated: CASSFGGGPRGNTEAFF.

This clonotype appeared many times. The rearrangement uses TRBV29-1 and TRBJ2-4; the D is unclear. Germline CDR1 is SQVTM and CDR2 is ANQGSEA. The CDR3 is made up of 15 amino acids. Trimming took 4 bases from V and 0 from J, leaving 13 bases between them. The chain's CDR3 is CSVVYFYLAKNIQYF. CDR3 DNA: TGCAGCGTTGTGTACTTCTACCTAGCCAAAAACATTCAGTACTTC.

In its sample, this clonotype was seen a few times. As DNA, the CDR3 is TGTGCCAGCAGCTTGAGGCGGGAGTCTCACAATGAGCAGTTCTTC. This encodes CASSLRRESHNEQFF. The rearrangement links TRBV7-3 to TRBJ2-1; 7 nucleotides align to TRBD2. CDR3 length: 15 amino acids. Germline V lookup: CDR1 SGHTA, CDR2 FQGTGA. V was pared by 3 bases and J by 5 bases, with 7 bases of the junction left unmatched.

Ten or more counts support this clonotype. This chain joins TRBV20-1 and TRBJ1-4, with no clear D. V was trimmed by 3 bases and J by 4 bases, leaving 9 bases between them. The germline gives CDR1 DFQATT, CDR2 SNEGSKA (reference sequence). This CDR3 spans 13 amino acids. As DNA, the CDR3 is TGCAGTGCTAGGAAACAGCTTAATGAAAAACTGTTTTTT. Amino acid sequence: CSARKQLNEKLFF.

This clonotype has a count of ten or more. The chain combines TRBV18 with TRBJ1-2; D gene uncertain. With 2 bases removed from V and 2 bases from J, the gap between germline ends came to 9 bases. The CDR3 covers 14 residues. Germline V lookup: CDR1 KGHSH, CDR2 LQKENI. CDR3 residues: CASSPIAENYGYTF. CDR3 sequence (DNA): TGTGCCAGCTCACCAATCGCTGAGAACTATGGCTACACCTTC.

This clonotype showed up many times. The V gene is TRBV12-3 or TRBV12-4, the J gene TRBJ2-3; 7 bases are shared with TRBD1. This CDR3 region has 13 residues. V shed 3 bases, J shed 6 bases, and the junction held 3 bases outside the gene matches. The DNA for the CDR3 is TGTGCCAGCAGTTTTAAGGGGGCGGATACGCAGTATTTT. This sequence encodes CASSFKGADTQYF.

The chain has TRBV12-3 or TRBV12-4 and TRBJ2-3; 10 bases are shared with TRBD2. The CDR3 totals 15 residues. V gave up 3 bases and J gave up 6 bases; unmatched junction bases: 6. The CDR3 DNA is TGTGCCAGCAGTTTTCAGCGGGGGGGCCGTGATACGCAGTATTTT. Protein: CASSFQRGGRDTQYF.

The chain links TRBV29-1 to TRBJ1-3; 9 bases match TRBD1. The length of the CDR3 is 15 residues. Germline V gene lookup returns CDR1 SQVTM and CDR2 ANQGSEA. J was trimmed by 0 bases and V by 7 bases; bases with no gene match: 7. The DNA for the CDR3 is TGCAGCGCTGACCAGGGACAGGGCTCTGGAAACACCATATATTTT. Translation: CSADQGQGSGNTIYF.

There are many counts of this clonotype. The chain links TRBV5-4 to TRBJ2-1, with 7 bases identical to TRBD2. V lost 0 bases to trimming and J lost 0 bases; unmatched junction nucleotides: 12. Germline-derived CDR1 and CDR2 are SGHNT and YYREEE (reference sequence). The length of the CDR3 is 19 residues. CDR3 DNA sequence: TGTGCCAGCAGCTTGGGGGCGGAGGCTAGCGGAAGCTCCTACAATGAGCAGTTCTTC. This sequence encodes CASSLGAEASGSSYNEQFF.

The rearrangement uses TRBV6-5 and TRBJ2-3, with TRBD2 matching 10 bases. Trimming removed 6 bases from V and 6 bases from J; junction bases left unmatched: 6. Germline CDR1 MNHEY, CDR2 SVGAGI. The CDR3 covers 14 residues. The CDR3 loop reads CASRKRGGWDTQYF. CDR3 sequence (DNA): TGTGCCAGCAGAAAGCGGGGGGGCTGGGATACGCAGTATTTT.